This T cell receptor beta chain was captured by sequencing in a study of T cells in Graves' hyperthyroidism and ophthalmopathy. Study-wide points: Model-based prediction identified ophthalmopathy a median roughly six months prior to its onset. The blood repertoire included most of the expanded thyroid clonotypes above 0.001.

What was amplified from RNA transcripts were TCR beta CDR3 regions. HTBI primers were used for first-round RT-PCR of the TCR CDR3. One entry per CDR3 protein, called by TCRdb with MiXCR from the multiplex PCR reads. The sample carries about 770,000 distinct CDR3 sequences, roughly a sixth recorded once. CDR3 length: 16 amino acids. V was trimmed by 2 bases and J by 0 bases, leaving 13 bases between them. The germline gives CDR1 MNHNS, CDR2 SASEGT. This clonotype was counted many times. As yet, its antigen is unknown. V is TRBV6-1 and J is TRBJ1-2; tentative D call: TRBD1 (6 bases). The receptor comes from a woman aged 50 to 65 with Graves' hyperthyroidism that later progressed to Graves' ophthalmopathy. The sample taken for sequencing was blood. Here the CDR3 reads CASSEFRTGTNYGYTF. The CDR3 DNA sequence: TGTGCCAGCAGTGAATTCCGTACAGGGACTAACTATGGCTACACCTTC.